Listed below are T cell receptor beta chains from one sample, sequenced in a study of CXCR3-negative and CXCR3-positive naive CD8 T cells. From its re-call of the 5' RACE reads, TCRdb lists each CDR3 protein once, without DNA. This sample's table has 55,000 to 75,000 distinct CDR3 sequences. Sequenced input: naive CXCR3+ CD8+ T cells from blood. The receptor set was obtained from a human donor in good health. Some clones in this sample may be carry-over from other donors' samples. CDR3s include the opening cysteine and the closing phenylalanine or tryptophan.

TRBV4-1,TRBJ2-1,CASSQGPVQFF
TRBV29-1,TRBJ1-1,CSGVIRDSTEAFF
TRBV5-1,TRBJ2-1,CASMGSGYNEQFF
TRBV28,TRBJ2-1,CASSLPGPQGMSSYNEQFF
TRBV7-8,TRBJ1-1,CASSMAGQGARVEAFF
TRBV28,TRBJ2-2,CASSLRRQANTGELFF
TRBV28,TRBJ2-1,CASSLFREQFF
TRBV29-1,TRBJ2-5,CSVVQNGDEQETQYF
TRBV7-9,TRBJ2-2,CASSLALPGELFF
TRBV12-3/TRBV12-4,TRBJ2-3,CASRPGLAGSTDTQYF
TRBV5-4,TRBJ2-2,CASSDRDFLGELFF
TRBV20-1,TRBJ1-5,CSAETRTRRNQPQHF
TRBV18,TRBJ1-3,CASFGVYDSGNTIYF
TRBV14,TRBJ2-1,CASSQYGTGHLDEQFF
TRBV15,TRBJ2-4,CATKGQGAAKNIQYF
TRBV11-2,TRBJ2-2,CASSGRDLQGAYGLFF
TRBV7-9,TRBJ2-3,CASSLGYGTDTQYF
TRBV29-1,TRBJ1-1,CSVEDPNEAFF
TRBV11-2,TRBJ2-5,CASRERGREETQYF
TRBV6-2/TRBV6-3,TRBJ2-7,CASSPWTGAYEQYF
TRBV4-1,TRBJ2-5,CASSQAFQETQYF
TRBV9,TRBJ2-1,CASSVSGGRGNNEQFF
TRBV4-1,TRBJ1-1,CASSQDRRGVNTEAFF
TRBV14,TRBJ1-1,CASSQFTIAAEAFF
TRBV12-3/TRBV12-4,TRBJ2-1,CASRFGNSYNEQFF
TRBV25-1,TRBJ1-5,CASSSGAGQPQHF
TRBV29-1,TRBJ1-1,CSAPEANTEAFF
TRBV6-4,TRBJ2-2,CASSDSTSPGELFF
TRBV12-3/TRBV12-4,TRBJ2-2,CASSSQAANTGELFF
TRBV5-1,TRBJ2-7,CASSWTGAYEQYF
TRBV28,TRBJ2-1,CASSSLPRDKGDEQFF
TRBV25-1,TRBJ2-7,CASSRGNYEQYF
TRBV12-3/TRBV12-4,TRBJ2-3,CASSRQGVADTQYF
TRBV6-5,TRBJ1-3,CASSYGGANTIYF
TRBV6-5,TRBJ2-1,CASSYSGGYNEQFF
TRBV7-9,TRBJ2-7,CASGPRDRTSYEQYF
TRBV7-9,TRBJ1-6,CASSSSTEPPEHSPLHF
TRBV5-1,TRBJ2-7,CASSTTGLVYEQYF
TRBV20-1,TRBJ2-1,CSARDLMSSYNEQFF
TRBV3-1,TRBJ2-1,CASSQGQGIDEQFF
TRBV5-5,TRBJ1-5,CASSSSLHVSQPQHF
TRBV27,TRBJ1-2,CASSWTQGYGYTF
TRBV4-3,TRBJ1-1,CASSQEGGPLNTEAFF
TRBV6-5,TRBJ1-2,CASSPGPSGYGYTF
TRBV4-3,TRBJ1-4,CASSQGRGEGEKLFF
TRBV29-1,TRBJ2-2,CSVLGLAGRGDPGELFF
TRBV27,TRBJ2-1,CASTGQTYNEQFF
TRBV6-5,TRBJ2-5,CASSSGTLQETQYF
TRBV10-2,TRBJ2-1,CASSRSGGALNEQFF
TRBV7-9,TRBJ2-7,CASSLFGRTSGGYGAYEQYF
TRBV25-1,TRBJ2-3,CASSELWGSPTDTQYF
TRBV5-6,TRBJ2-5,CASSYRDSQPETQYF
TRBV7-2,TRBJ2-7,CASSFEQGSVYEQYF
TRBV21-1,TRBJ2-7,CTSSPEEGIPYEQYF